This passage covers 27 T cell receptor beta chains from one sample sequenced in a study of T cells in Graves' hyperthyroidism and ophthalmopathy. RNA transcripts yielded amplified TCR beta CDR3 regions. During a first-round RT-PCR of the TCR CDR3, the HTBI primer set was used. TCRdb used MiXCR to reprocess the multiplex PCR reads, holding one entry per CDR3 protein. The table records roughly 500,000 distinct CDR3 sequences, roughly 45% of them present only once. The sample comprised peripheral blood or thyroid tissue (not recorded which). These receptors originate from an adult woman with Graves' disease, either hyperthyroidism or ophthalmopathy (not recorded which).

This clonotype occurred a few times. The chain couples TRBV2 to TRBJ1-6; TRBD1 matches at 7 bases. From germline, CDR1 is SNHLY and CDR2 FYNNEI. After removal of 6 bases from V and 2 bases from J, the junction contained 7 bases not matched to a gene. There are 16 residues in the CDR3. CDR3 in DNA: TGTGCCAGCAGACTAGACAGGGCGACCTATAATTCACCCCTCCACTTT. This sequence encodes CASRLDRATYNSPLHF.

This clonotype was found many times. This chain links TRBV12-3 or TRBV12-4 with TRBJ1-1; D call uncertain. This CDR3 region has 15 residues. Trimming cost V 5 bases and J 0 bases, with 13 bases left between them. In DNA form, the CDR3 reads TGTGCCAGCAGTCCCAGCATGAGGATGAACACTGAAGCTTTCTTT. Translating gives CASSPSMRMNTEAFF.

This clonotype was counted at least ten times. This sequence joins TRBV27 and TRBJ1-2, with D possibly TRBD1 on 6 matching bases. Between the trimmed V and J ends, which lost 3 bases and 5 bases, there was a span of 13 bases. CDR1 and CDR2 (germline): MNHEY, SMNVEV (reference sequence). There are 14 residues in the CDR3. CDR3 sequence (DNA): TGTGCCAGCAGTTTCGCGGGGGCGGGGTATGGCTACACCTTC. Translating it yields CASSFAGAGYGYTF.

V and J are TRBV3-1 and TRBJ2-2, with TRBD2 matching 8 bases. The ends lost 8 bases at V and 6 bases at J; junction bases unmatched: 5. The CDR3 is 13 residues long. Germline V gene sequence: CDR1 LGHDT, CDR2 YNNKEL (reference sequence). The CDR3 spells CASQREFAGELFF. CDR3 nucleotide sequence: TGTGCCAGCCAGCGGGAGTTTGCCGGGGAGCTGTTTTTT.

The rearrangement links TRBV25-1 to TRBJ2-1, with 7 bases matching TRBD2. V lost 2 bases, J lost 6 bases, and 10 bases stayed unmatched. Germline CDR1 MGHDK, CDR2 SYGVNS. The CDR3 length is 16 residues. CDR3 sequence reads: CASSETLREMFNEQFF. In nucleotides, the CDR3 is TGTGCCAGCAGTGAAACTTTGCGGGAGATGTTCAATGAGCAGTTCTTC.

The V gene is TRBV20-1, the J gene TRBJ1-2; the D gene is possibly TRBD1 (5 bases). Deletions cut 7 bases from V and 6 bases from J, with 27 bases between. This CDR3 has 16 residues. Germline V gene sequence: CDR1 DFQATT, CDR2 SNEGSKA (reference sequence). For the CDR3, the DNA is TGCAGTGTGCGGGAGAGTACGAACACCGGGGACGATGGCTACACCTTC. Translation: CSVRESTNTGDDGYTF.

This clonotype was detected many times. This sequence joins TRBV10-3 and TRBJ1-2, with D unclear. From germline, CDR1 is ENHRY and CDR2 SYGVKD. This CDR3 contains 14 residues. V was clipped by 0 bases and J by 2 bases, with 7 bases between them. CDR3 nucleotide sequence: TGTGCCATCAGTGAGTCGGTCCAAAACTATGGCTACACCTTC. Translated: CAISESVQNYGYTF.

This clonotype was detected many times. This chain connects TRBV20-1 to TRBJ1-5; possibly TRBD1 for D (6 bases). Germline CDR1 is DFQATT and CDR2 is SNEGSKA (reference sequence). Trimming removed 0 bases at V and 8 bases at J, with 17 bases between. There are 15 residues in the CDR3. CDR3 bases: TGCAGTGCTAGAGACCCCAGGGGAGTTGGTGAGCCCCAGCATTTT. It yields the protein CSARDPRGVGEPQHF.

This clonotype was recorded at least ten times. The rearrangement links TRBV7-9 to TRBJ1-2; D not certain. The germline CDR1 and CDR2 sequences are SEHNR and FQNEAQ (reference sequence). V was shortened by 1 base and J by 4 bases, with 10 bases between the two germline ends. The CDR3 sequence is 14 residues long. In DNA, the CDR3 is TGTGCCAGCAGCTTAGAGTCCCGGATCTATGGCTACACCTTC. The encoded protein is CASSLESRIYGYTF.

The CDR3 protein is CASTRSEGEKLFF. For the CDR3, the DNA is TGTGCCAGCACCAGGAGCGAGGGGGAAAAACTGTTTTTT. This chain joins TRBV2 and TRBJ1-4; possibly TRBD1 for D (5 bases). In germline, CDR1 is SNHLY, CDR2 FYNNEI. Trimming cost V 7 bases and J 8 bases, with 14 bases left between them. This CDR3 spans 13 amino acids.

V usage is TRBV7-2 and J usage is TRBJ2-7; TRBD1 might be the D (5 bases). V lost 5 bases, J lost 1 base, and 9 bases lay in between. In germline, CDR1 is SGHTA, CDR2 FQGNSA. CDR3 size: 13 residues. The CDR3 DNA reads as TGTGCCAGCAGCACAGGCCATTCCTACGAGCAGTACTTC. Its translation: CASSTGHSYEQYF.

In the case of this clonotype: No conserved phenylalanine or tryptophan is present at the end of the CDR3, so a read error is the likely explanation. Because the CDR3's place on the DNA is in doubt, the DNA is left out and the CDR3 is given as listed by TCRdb. Here the CDR3 reads CASTVTGQANY. This chain uses TRBV2 with TRBJ1-1; the DNA was not used to check the table's D call, TRBD1. Germline CDR1 reads SNHLY; CDR2 reads FYNNEI. From its first to its last residue, the CDR3 has 11 amino acids.

This clonotype appeared many times. V and J are TRBV11-2 and TRBJ2-7; weak D call: TRBD2 (5 bases). Trimming removed 2 bases from V and 6 bases from J, with 17 bases in between. Germline CDR1 and CDR2: SGHAT and FQNNGV. The CDR3 extends over 15 amino acids. The CDR3 protein is CASSLMRASGSEQYF. The CDR3 DNA sequence: TGTGCCAGCAGCTTAATGCGGGCGAGTGGCTCCGAGCAGTACTTC. Together with reference TRBV11-2 and TRBJ2-7, the CDR3 gives the full variable domain: EAGVAQSPRYKIIEKRQSVAFWCNPISGHATLYWYQQILGQGPKLLIQFQNNGVVDDSQLPKDRFSAERLKGVDSTLKIQPAKLEDSAVYLCASSLMRASGSEQYFGPGTRLTVT.

This clonotype was counted between two and nine times. This chain links TRBV20-1 with TRBJ1-5, with D unclear. The germline V gene has CDR1 DFQATT and CDR2 SNEGSKA (reference sequence). This CDR3 comprises 12 residues. The V end was cut by 3 bases, the J end by 7 bases, with 10 bases between. The DNA for the CDR3 is TGCAGTGCTAGTGGGGTGGGGCAGCCCCAGCATTTT. It specifies CSASGVGQPQHF.

In its sample, this clonotype was seen many times. The chain couples TRBV7-2 to TRBJ2-7; 9 nucleotides match TRBD2. Germline assignment: CDR1 SGHTA and CDR2 FQGNSA. The CDR3 has 16 residues. V was clipped by 1 base and J by 4 bases; unmatched bases: 8. CDR3 protein: CASSLVLAGRGYEQYF. The CDR3, as DNA: TGTGCCAGCAGCTTAGTGCTAGCGGGACGGGGGTACGAGCAGTACTTC. The whole variable domain, filled in from reference TRBV7-2 and TRBJ2-7, reads GAGVSQSPSNKVTEKGKDVELRCDPISGHTALYWYRQSLGQGLEFLIYFQGNSAPDKSGLPSDRFSAERTGGSVSTLTIQRTQQEDSAVYLCASSLVLAGRGYEQYFGPGTRLTVT.

Regarding this clonotype: This may be a read error: a much more frequent sequence differs by one nucleotide. The J gene is TRBJ1-6, the V gene TRBV6-6; D is possibly TRBD1 (6 bases). Germline V gives CDR1 MNHNY, CDR2 SVGAGI (reference sequence). The CDR3 length is 14 residues. CDR3 coding DNA: TGTGGCAGCATCTCGACAGGAGCTAATTCACCCCTCCACTTT. Protein product: CGSISTGANSPLHF.

This clonotype was seen ten or more times. The V and J genes are TRBV6-6 and TRBJ1-1; D is unclear. Germline V gene data show CDR1 as MNHNY and CDR2 as SVGAGI (reference sequence). CDR3 length: 12 amino acids. V gave up 4 bases and J gave up 11 bases, with 14 bases separating them. Here the CDR3 DNA reads TGTGCCAGCAGTTCGAGACTGGATAAGGCTTTCTTT. Protein: CASSSRLDKAFF.

This clonotype was counted between two and nine times. The CDR3 here is CASSPDGLYGYTF. In nucleotides, the CDR3 is TGTGCCAGCAGCCCTGACGGACTCTATGGCTACACCTTC. The gene calls are TRBV7-9 and TRBJ1-2; D remains ambiguous. The CDR3 runs to 13 residues. V lost 5 bases and J lost 4, with 11 bases in between. Germline assignment: CDR1 SEHNR and CDR2 FQNEAQ (reference sequence).

The chain uses TRBV12-3 or TRBV12-4 and TRBJ2-2, with 10 bases aligning to TRBD2. Germline trimming cut 3 bases from V and 6 bases from J; bases unmatched to any gene: 4. This CDR3 spans 15 amino acids. The CDR3 protein is CASSFSSGSPGELFF. Here the CDR3 DNA reads TGTGCCAGCAGTTTTTCTAGCGGGAGTCCCGGGGAGCTGTTTTTT.

The rearrangement uses TRBV20-1 and TRBJ2-5; 10 bases are a match to TRBD2. Unmatched junction bases numbered 9, after V lost 6 bases and J lost 5 bases. CDR1 is DFQATT, CDR2 SNEGSKA, per germline (reference sequence). The CDR3 runs 14 residues. The CDR3 loop is CSALSGRSSETQYF. The CDR3 coding sequence is TGCAGTGCCCTTAGCGGGAGGTCTTCGGAGACCCAGTACTTC.

The chain uses TRBV12-3 or TRBV12-4 and TRBJ1-2; tentatively, D is TRBD1 (6 bases). The CDR3 is made up of 15 amino acids. Trimming removed 4 bases at V and 6 bases at J, with 18 bases between. The CDR3: CASSWDTSGDDGYTF. CDR3 DNA sequence: TGTGCCAGCAGTTGGGACACTTCCGGGGACGATGGCTACACCTTC.

On this clonotype itself: Relative to the germline gene, one junction end is altered; a read error may explain this. This chain links TRBV7-8 with TRBJ2-7, with D possibly being TRBD1 (6 bases). Germline V CDR1 and CDR2: SGHVS, FQNEAQ. This CDR3 contains 13 residues. CDR3 DNA: TGTGCCAGCAGCTTAGAGTATTTAGGACAGTGCGTTTTC. Its protein product is CASSLEYLGQCVF.

This clonotype has a count of ten or more. The chain employs TRBV15 and TRBJ1-5, with D unresolved. The V end lost 1 base, the J end lost 0 bases, and 7 bases lay between the germline ends. This CDR3 is 15 amino acids long. CDR1 and CDR2 (germline): LNHNV, YYDKDF (reference sequence). CDR3 residues: CATSRVVGSNQPQHF. The CDR3, as DNA: TGTGCCACCAGCAGAGTAGTGGGTAGCAATCAGCCCCAGCATTTT.

V gene TRBV10-3 combines with J gene TRBJ1-5; TRBD1 is a possible D gene (6 bases). The germline CDR1 and CDR2 sequences are ENHRY and SYGVKD. Trimming took off 5 bases at V and 1 base at J, with 21 bases between the two ends. CDR3 length equals 18 residues. DNA of the CDR3: TGTGCCATCAGTCAAGGACAGACGCCTTGGGGAAGCAATCAGCCCCAGCATTTT. Encoded protein: CAISQGQTPWGSNQPQHF.

The genes are TRBV9 and TRBJ1-1; 8 positions match TRBD1. V trimming: 4 bases; J trimming: 4 bases; junction bases outside the gene matches: 12. Germline CDR1 reads SGDLS; CDR2 reads YYNGEE. This CDR3 spans 16 amino acids. CDR3 sequence reads: CASSRLGTGRATEAFF. The CDR3 DNA sequence: TGTGCCAGCAGCCGCCTCGGGACAGGCAGAGCCACTGAAGCTTTCTTT.

This clonotype was picked up many times. This sequence joins TRBV4-2 and TRBJ2-5, with 15 bases lining up with TRBD2. The CDR3 is 16 amino acids. The germline V gene has CDR1 LGHNA and CDR2 YNFKEQ. Trimming took 5 bases from V and 5 from J; bases not matched to a gene: 6. The chain's CDR3 is CASSNRGLAGGETQYF. CDR3 coding DNA: TGTGCCAGCAGCAACCGCGGACTAGCGGGAGGGGAGACCCAGTACTTC.

This clonotype was detected ten times or more. V is TRBV7-2 and J is TRBJ1-5; 8 bases match TRBD1. CDR3 length: 14 amino acids. The ends lost 4 bases at V and 6 bases at J; junction bases unmatched: 5. CDR1 is SGHTA and CDR2 is FQGNSA in the germline V gene. The DNA of the CDR3 is TGTGCCAGCAGCTCCTACGACAGGGGTCAGCCCCAGCATTTT. This codes for CASSSYDRGQPQHF. The full variable domain, rest sourced from reference TRBV7-2 and TRBJ1-5, is GAGVSQSPSNKVTEKGKDVELRCDPISGHTALYWYRQSLGQGLEFLIYFQGNSAPDKSGLPSDRFSAERTGGSVSTLTIQRTQQEDSAVYLCASSSYDRGQPQHFGDGTRLSIL.